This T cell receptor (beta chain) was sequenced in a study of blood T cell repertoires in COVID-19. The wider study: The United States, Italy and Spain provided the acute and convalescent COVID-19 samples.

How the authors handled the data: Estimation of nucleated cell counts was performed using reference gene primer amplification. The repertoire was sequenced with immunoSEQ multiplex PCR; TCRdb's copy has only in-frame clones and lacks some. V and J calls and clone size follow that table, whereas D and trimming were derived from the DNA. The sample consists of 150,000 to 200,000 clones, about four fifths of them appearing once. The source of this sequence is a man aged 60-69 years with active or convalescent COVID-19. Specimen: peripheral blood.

The CDR3 coding sequence is TGTGCCAGCAGGCAGGACAGGGACGGGGGCGGCTACACCTTC. It codes for CASRQDRDGGGYTF. V is TRBV6-5 and J is TRBJ1-2; 8 nucleotides match TRBD1. With 6 bases clipped from V and 8 bases from J, the junction kept 11 bases outside the gene matches. Germline CDR1 reads MNHEY; CDR2 reads SVGAGI. The CDR3 consists of 14 residues.